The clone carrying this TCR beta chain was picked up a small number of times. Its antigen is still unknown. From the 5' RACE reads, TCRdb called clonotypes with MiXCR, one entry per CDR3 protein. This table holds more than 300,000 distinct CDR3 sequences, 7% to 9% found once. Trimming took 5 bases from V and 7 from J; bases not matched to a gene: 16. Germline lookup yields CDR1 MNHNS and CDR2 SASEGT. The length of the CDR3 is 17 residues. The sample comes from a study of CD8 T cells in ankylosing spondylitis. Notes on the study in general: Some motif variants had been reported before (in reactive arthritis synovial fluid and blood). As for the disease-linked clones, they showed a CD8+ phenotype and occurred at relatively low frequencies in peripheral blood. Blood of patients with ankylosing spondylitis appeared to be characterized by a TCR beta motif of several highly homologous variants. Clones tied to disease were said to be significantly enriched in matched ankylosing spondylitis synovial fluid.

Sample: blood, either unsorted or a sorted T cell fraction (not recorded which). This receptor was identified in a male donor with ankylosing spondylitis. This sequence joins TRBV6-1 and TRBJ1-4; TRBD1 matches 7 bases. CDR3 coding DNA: TGTGCCAGCAGTCCCGAGGGTCTTCAGGGGGGAGGTGAAAAACTGTTTTTT. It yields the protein CASSPEGLQGGGEKLFF.